The 7 T cell receptor beta chains below all came from one sample that was sequenced in a study of blood T cell repertoires in COVID-19 (TCRdb year 2020). The method was the immunoSEQ multiplex PCR assay. The source is immuneACCESS, and TCRdb retained only in-frame sequences with V and J called. Part of the clones is not carried over; for the studies checked, unresolved V genes explain less than half of this, and the remainder is unexplained. The sample data list some 170,000 clones, and roughly nine tenths of these were observed just once. The top ten clonotypes cover around 17% of the sample. Sequencing was done on a sample of peripheral blood. The receptor set was obtained from a man in his sixties with active or convalescent COVID-19.

A single count supports this clone. The genes are TRBV2 and TRBJ1-3; 9 bases fit TRBD1. The CDR3 is 16 amino acids. The ends lost 8 bases at V and 0 bases at J; junction bases unmatched: 8. In germline, CDR1 is SNHLY, CDR2 FYNNEI. This CDR3 reads CASQGQGESSGNTIYF. The DNA for the CDR3 is TGTGCCAGCCAGGGACAGGGAGAGTCCTCTGGAAACACCATATATTTT.

The chain has TRBV12-5 and TRBJ2-2; D is perhaps TRBD2 (6 bases). V lost 5 bases, J lost 6 bases, and 10 bases lay in between. The CDR3 sequence is 13 residues long. CDR1 LGHNT and CDR2 FRNRAP come from the germline V gene. The CDR3 DNA is TGTGCTAGTGGTCTCGGGGGACCCGGGGAGCTGTTTTTT. Translation gives CASGLGGPGELFF.

This clone was detected only a few times. The chain has TRBV3-1 (or the pseudogene TRBV3-2) and TRBJ1-4; 9 bases match TRBD1. V trimming: 0 bases; J trimming: 11 bases; junction bases outside the gene matches: 7. The CDR3 runs to 15 residues. The germline gives CDR1 LGHDT, CDR2 YNNKEL (reference sequence). DNA for the CDR3: TGTGCCAGCAGCCAAGATCCCGGACAGGGGAGGAAACTGTTTTTT. Its protein product is CASSQDPGQGRKLFF.

The rearrangement joins TRBV29-1 to TRBJ2-3; 8 nucleotides match TRBD1. Germline values: CDR1 SQVTM, CDR2 ANQGSEA. This CDR3 spans 15 amino acids. The CDR3 reads CNKPTGGSSTDTQYF. CDR3 DNA sequence: TGCAACAAACCTACAGGGGGATCTAGCACAGATACGCAGTATTTT.

The sample holds one count of this clone. V gene TRBV4-2 combines with J gene TRBJ2-3, with D tentatively TRBD2 (5 bases). This CDR3 contains 16 residues. The V end was cut by 4 bases, the J end by 2 bases, with 16 bases between. From germline, CDR1 is LGHNA and CDR2 YNFKEQ. CDR3 region: CASSRTHSPDTDTQYF. CDR3 nucleotides: TGTGCCAGCAGCCGGACTCACTCGCCGGACACAGATACGCAGTATTTT.

The chain uses TRBV29-1 and TRBJ2-5; unclear D gene. V was shortened by 4 bases and J by 7 bases, with 7 bases between the two germline ends. The CDR3 contains 10 residues. Germline V gene lookup returns CDR1 SQVTM and CDR2 ANQGSEA. The chain's CDR3 is CSVGGRTQYF. The CDR3 bases are TGCAGCGTTGGAGGTAGGACCCAGTACTTC.

The chain employs TRBV5-1 and TRBJ2-1; TRBD1 matches 9 bases. V lost 4 bases and J lost 6; bases outside the gene matches: 2. This CDR3 is 13 amino acids long. CDR1 and CDR2 from the germline V gene are SGHRS and YFSETQ. CDR3: CASSPDRGNEQFF. CDR3 sequence (DNA): TGCGCCAGCAGCCCGGACAGGGGCAATGAGCAGTTCTTC.